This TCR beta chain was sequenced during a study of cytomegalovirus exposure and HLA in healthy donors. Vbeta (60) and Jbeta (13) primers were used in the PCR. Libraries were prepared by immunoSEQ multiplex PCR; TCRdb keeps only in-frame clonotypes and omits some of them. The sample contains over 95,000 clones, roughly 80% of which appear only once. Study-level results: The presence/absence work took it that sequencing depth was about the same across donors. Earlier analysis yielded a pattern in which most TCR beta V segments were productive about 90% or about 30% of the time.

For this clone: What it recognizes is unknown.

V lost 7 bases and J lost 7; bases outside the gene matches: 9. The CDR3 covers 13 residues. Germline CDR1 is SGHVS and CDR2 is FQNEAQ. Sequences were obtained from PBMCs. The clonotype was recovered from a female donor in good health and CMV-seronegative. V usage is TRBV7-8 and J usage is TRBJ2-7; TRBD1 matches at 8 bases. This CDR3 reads CASTDRVSLEQYF. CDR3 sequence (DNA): TGTGCCAGCACGGACAGGGTTTCGCTTGAGCAGTACTTC.